This TCR beta chain derives from a study of T-cell memory formation after mild COVID-19. Findings of the study overall: Day 37-peaking second-wave clones had unconfirmed SARS-CoV-2 specificity.

TCRdb recomputed calls from the 5' RACE reads with MiXCR, one row per CDR3 protein. The sample has hundreds of thousands of distinct CDR3 sequences, about a sixth seen once. This clonotype was seen more than once but under ten times. Its antigen is currently unknown. The CDR3 spans 14 residues. The ends were cut back, 0 bases at V and 10 bases at J, with 14 bases in the middle. Germline V gene data show CDR1 as SGHRS and CDR2 as YFSETQ. This TCR was sampled from a man between 18 and 29 years old who had mild COVID-19 (a few samples of this study predate the infection). Cell type and time point are not known. The V and J genes are TRBV5-1 and TRBJ2-1, with a tentative D call TRBD2 (5 bases). Sequenced material: PBMCs or a T cell subset sorted from them (not recorded which). CDR3 region: CASSLETLAREQFF. CDR3 nucleotide sequence: TGCGCCAGCAGCTTGGAGACCCTAGCTAGGGAGCAGTTCTTC.